Sequencing of this T cell receptor (beta chain) was carried out in a study of blood T cell repertoires in COVID-19. Using immunoSEQ multiplex PCR, the repertoire was profiled, and TCRdb retains in-frame clones only, with some absent. Among around 430,000 clones listed, 88% were seen once. CDR3 length: 13 residues. Looked up from germline, CDR1 is SGHDN and CDR2 is FVKESK. Trimming took off 6 bases at V and 4 bases at J, with 10 bases between the two ends. The rearrangement uses TRBV14 and TRBJ1-3, with D unclear. This clonotype was obtained from a woman in her forties or fifties with COVID-19, enrolled during active disease. Sequencing was carried out using peripheral blood. CDR3 in DNA: TGTGCCAGCAGTTTCGGGGTCGGAAACACCATATATTTT. This encodes CASSFGVGNTIYF.